These 31 T cell receptor beta chains came from one sample sequenced in a study of blood T cell repertoires in COVID-19. The protocol was immunoSEQ multiplex PCR, while the TCRdb copy is restricted to in-frame clones and leaves out a portion. The sample lists 400,000 or so clones, roughly 87% occurring once. What was sequenced was PBMCs or T cells enriched from blood (not recorded which). The receptors were sampled from a woman aged 40 to 55 with acute COVID-19.

The chain uses TRBV11-2 and TRBJ1-1, with D possibly TRBD1 on 6 matching bases. Trimming cost V 4 bases and J 7 bases, with 16 bases left between them. CDR1 SGHAT and CDR2 FQNNGV come from the germline V gene. The CDR3 length is 14 residues. In DNA, the CDR3 is TGTGCCAGCAGCTCCTCGGGACATACCTATGAAGCTTTCTTT. Translating it yields CASSSSGHTYEAFF.

The chain joins TRBV7-9 to TRBJ1-2; the D is unclear. Trimming shortened V by 1 base and J by 6 bases, and 18 bases separated the two germline ends. The CDR3 consists of 16 residues. CDR1 SEHNR and CDR2 FQNEAQ come from the germline V gene (reference sequence). CDR3 coding DNA: TGTGCCAGCAGCTTAGTACGCCCAAATTCGGTCGATGGCTACACCTTC. This encodes CASSLVRPNSVDGYTF.

The rearrangement joins TRBV18 to TRBJ1-3; 8 bases fit TRBD1. The trim removed 4 bases at V and 0 bases at J, leaving 5 bases unmatched. The length of the CDR3 is 16 residues. Germline CDR1 is KGHSH and CDR2 is LQKENI. CDR3 nucleotide sequence: TGTGCCAGCTCACTTGCCGACAGGGGCTCTGGAAACACCATATATTTT. This translates into CASSLADRGSGNTIYF.

This clone was recorded once. The chain recombines TRBV19 with TRBJ2-7, with 7 nucleotides matching TRBD1. The CDR3 consists of 18 residues. Germline assignment: CDR1 LNHDA and CDR2 SQIVND (reference sequence). The ends lost 3 bases at V and 3 bases at J; junction bases unmatched: 17. The CDR3 DNA sequence: TGTGCCAGTAGTATTGTGGGCCTTTGGGACAGTAAGAACTACGAGCAGTACTTC. Translation gives CASSIVGLWDSKNYEQYF.

The chain carries TRBV7-9 and TRBJ2-7; possibly TRBD1 for D (6 bases). This CDR3 is 15 amino acids long. In germline, CDR1 is SEHNR, CDR2 FQNEAQ (reference sequence). V lost 2 bases and J lost 5, with 16 bases in between. CDR3 bases: TGTGCCAGCAGCTTATCCCCACAGGGTTGGGACGAGCAGTACTTC. This encodes CASSLSPQGWDEQYF.

The sample holds many counts of this clone. The chain uses TRBV27 and TRBJ1-1, with TRBD1 matching over 7 bases. The CDR3 is made up of 17 amino acids. Germline lookup yields CDR1 MNHEY and CDR2 SMNVEV (reference sequence). V trimming: 0 bases; J trimming: 0 bases; junction bases outside the gene matches: 7. The CDR3 coding sequence is TGTGCCAGCAGTTTATCGCGACAGGGCCCAATGAACACTGAAGCTTTCTTT. Translation: CASSLSRQGPMNTEAFF.

The chain couples TRBV7-8 to TRBJ2-3; possible D gene TRBD2, 6 bases. V gave up 0 bases and J gave up 2 bases, with 9 bases separating them. The V gene's germline CDR1 is SGHVS and CDR2 FQNEAQ. The length of the CDR3 is 15 residues. DNA for the CDR3: TGTGCCAGCAGCTTAGCGGACTACCTCACAGATACGCAGTATTTT. Encoded protein: CASSLADYLTDTQYF.

This clone has only one observation. The V call is TRBV10-3, the J call TRBJ2-1; the D gene is possibly TRBD1 (5 bases). CDR3 length: 13 residues. Trimming took 6 bases from V and 8 from J, leaving 14 bases between them. Germline lookup yields CDR1 ENHRY and CDR2 SYGVKD. The CDR3 loop is CAIRVQGPHEQFF. The CDR3 region has the DNA TGTGCCATCAGGGTTCAGGGCCCCCATGAGCAGTTCTTC.

The rearrangement uses TRBV5-6 and TRBJ1-4; no clear D. The germline CDR1 and CDR2 sequences are SGHDT and YYEEEE. Trimming cost V 3 bases and J 0 bases, with 12 bases left between them. The CDR3 has 16 residues. CDR3 sequence (DNA): TGTGCCAGCAGCTCCACCCCAGAAACAACTAATGAAAAACTGTTTTTT. Protein: CASSSTPETTNEKLFF.

The chain has TRBV11-3 and TRBJ2-7; weak D call: TRBD2 (5 bases). Trimming stripped 0 bases from V and 5 bases from J, with 11 bases between. From germline, CDR1 is SGHNT and CDR2 YENEEA. This CDR3 is built from 14 residues. The CDR3 nucleotides are TGTGCCAGCAGCTTAGACGGGTTGCGGGACGAGCAGTACTTC. It yields the protein CASSLDGLRDEQYF.

This clone was observed once. The chain recombines TRBV2 with TRBJ1-2; D might be TRBD1 (6 bases). Germline-derived CDR1 and CDR2 are SNHLY and FYNNEI. The CDR3 covers 14 residues. Deletions cut 2 bases from V and 4 bases from J, with 11 bases between. The CDR3 DNA reads TGTGCCAGCAGTGAAATAGACAGGTTCTATGGCTACACCTTC. It codes for CASSEIDRFYGYTF.

The V and J genes are TRBV10-3 and TRBJ1-3; maybe TRBD1 (6 bases). The germline V gene has CDR1 ENHRY and CDR2 SYGVKD. This CDR3 comprises 15 residues. Trimming removed 4 bases at V and 4 bases at J, with 14 bases between. The CDR3 DNA reads TGTGCCATCAGTGGTCAGGGGAGTGCGGGAAACACCATATATTTT. Translation: CAISGQGSAGNTIYF.

The rearrangement links TRBV10-3 to TRBJ1-1; D is uncertain. With 6 bases removed from V and 0 bases from J, the gap between germline ends came to 14 bases. Per germline, CDR1 ENHRY and CDR2 SYGVKD. The CDR3 has 15 amino acids. CDR3 DNA: TGTGCCATCAGCGCCGGCGAGGGCATGAACACTGAAGCTTTCTTT. Translated: CAISAGEGMNTEAFF.

This clone was observed a single time. The J gene is TRBJ2-7, the V gene TRBV6-5; TRBD2 is a possible D gene (5 bases). CDR3 size: 13 residues. In germline, CDR1 is MNHEY, CDR2 SVGAGI. V gave up 6 bases and J gave up 6 bases, with 15 bases separating them. This CDR3 is CASSYRAAAEQYF. The CDR3 bases are TGTGCCAGCAGCTACCGGGCAGCGGCCGAGCAGTACTTC.

The V gene is TRBV4-2, the J gene TRBJ2-3; the match to TRBD2 covers 8 bases. CDR1 is LGHNA, CDR2 YNFKEQ, per germline. V trimming: 1 base; J trimming: 0 bases; junction bases outside the gene matches: 9. The CDR3 is 18 amino acids. CDR3 residues: CASSQGSSGGPSTDTQYF. DNA for the CDR3: TGTGCCAGCAGCCAAGGTTCGTCGGGGGGGCCGAGCACAGATACGCAGTATTTT.

The chain recombines TRBV27 with TRBJ1-2; the D gene is possibly TRBD1 (5 bases). V was clipped by 3 bases and J by 0 bases, with 14 bases between them. There are 16 residues in the CDR3. Germline V gene lookup returns CDR1 MNHEY and CDR2 SMNVEV (reference sequence). The CDR3 nucleotides read TGTGCCAGCAGTTTTGGCAGTACAGGTCCTAACTATGGCTACACCTTC. Protein: CASSFGSTGPNYGYTF.

The chain couples TRBV18 to TRBJ2-7; TRBD1 is a possible D gene (5 bases). Looked up from germline, CDR1 is KGHSH and CDR2 is LQKENI. The ends were cut back, 5 bases at V and 5 bases at J, with 13 bases in the middle. There are 13 residues in the CDR3. The CDR3 is CASSLQGGNEQYF. The CDR3 bases are TGTGCCAGCTCATTGCAGGGTGGGAACGAGCAGTACTTC.

As for this clone: This CDR3 is also generated by other DNA sequences in the sample. This chain links TRBV4-1 with TRBJ2-4; a weak D match, TRBD1 (6 bases). Germline V gene lookup returns CDR1 MGHRA and CDR2 YSYEKL. CDR3 size: 15 residues. Trimming removed 1 base from V and 1 base from J, with 8 bases in between. This CDR3 is CASSQGGLAKNIQYF. CDR3 nucleotide sequence: TGCGCCAGCAGCCAAGGGGGGCTGGCCAAAAACATTCAGTACTTC.

The V and J genes are TRBV7-8 and TRBJ1-1; D possibly corresponds to TRBD1 (5 bases). The CDR3 extends over 14 amino acids. V was pared by 0 bases and J by 6 bases, with 11 bases between. Germline V gene data show CDR1 as SGHVS and CDR2 as FQNEAQ. The CDR3: CASSLARVASEAFF. The CDR3 bases are TGTGCCAGCAGCTTAGCCAGGGTGGCGTCTGAAGCTTTCTTT.

This clone was found a few times. V is TRBV9 and J is TRBJ1-2; 8 bases fit TRBD1. Germline V lookup: CDR1 SGDLS, CDR2 YYNGEE. Losses at the gene ends were 0 bases for V and 8 bases for J; bases not matched to a gene: 6. There are 14 residues in the CDR3. This CDR3 reads CASSVGRTGHGYTF. CDR3 sequence (DNA): TGTGCCAGCAGCGTAGGTCGGACAGGGCACGGCTACACCTTC.

This rearrangement joins TRBV29-1 to TRBJ2-3, with 8 bases fitting TRBD1. Germline V lookup: CDR1 SQVTM, CDR2 ANQGSEA. Losses at the gene ends were 6 bases for V and 1 base for J; bases not matched to a gene: 6. CDR3 size: 14 residues. CDR3 sequence: CSVRPTGGTDTQYF. The CDR3 bases are TGCAGCGTCAGACCGACAGGGGGCACAGATACGCAGTATTTT.

This clone has a handful of counts. Because the CDR3's place on the DNA is in doubt, the DNA is left out and the CDR3 is given as listed by TCRdb. The chain is built from TRBV21-1 and TRBJ1-1; TRBD1 is the table's D call and was not checked against the DNA. TRBV21-1 is an annotated pseudogene. The CDR3 is 15 residues long, counting both termini. CDR3: CASSTVGQGNTEAFF.

V and J are TRBV29-1 and TRBJ2-5; 11 bases are a match to TRBD1. The CDR3 is 14 residues long. V lost 3 bases, J lost 0 bases, and 0 bases stayed unmatched. Looked up from germline, CDR1 is SQVTM and CDR2 is ANQGSEA. CDR3 region: CSVEGQGDQETQYF. The CDR3 DNA follows: TGCAGCGTTGAGGGACAGGGGGACCAAGAGACCCAGTACTTC.

The chain combines TRBV11-2 with TRBJ1-4, with D possibly TRBD1 on 6 matching bases. Germline CDR1 reads SGHAT; CDR2 reads FQNNGV. The V and J ends lost 3 bases and 13 bases respectively, with 15 bases between them. The CDR3 extends over 13 amino acids. The CDR3 nucleotides are TGTGCCAGCAGCTTCCCCGGTCGAGGGGGACTGTTTTTT. This sequence encodes CASSFPGRGGLFF.

The chain carries TRBV15 and TRBJ2-5; D gene unclear. V lost 2 bases and J lost 3, with 13 bases in between. CDR1 and CDR2 (germline): LNHNV, YYDKDF (reference sequence). The CDR3 covers 15 residues. CDR3 nucleotide sequence: TGTGCCACCAGCAGACAGGCTTACAGAGAAGAGACCCAGTACTTC. Its protein is CATSRQAYREETQYF.

V is TRBV12-3 or TRBV12-4 and J is TRBJ1-5; D is unresolved. The V end was cut by 3 bases, the J end by 3 bases, with 6 bases between. CDR3 size: 13 residues. CDR3 amino acids: CASSFSSNQPQHF. The CDR3 DNA reads TGTGCCAGCAGTTTTTCCTCCAATCAGCCCCAGCATTTT.

V is TRBV29-1 and J is TRBJ1-1; D uncertain. Germline lookup yields CDR1 SQVTM and CDR2 ANQGSEA. Trimming took off 5 bases at V and 5 bases at J, with 9 bases between the two ends. The CDR3 extends over 11 amino acids. Here the CDR3 reads CSVTDWTEAFF. The CDR3, as DNA: TGCAGCGTTACAGATTGGACTGAAGCTTTCTTT.

CDR3 loop: CASTAFRGNYGYTF. The CDR3, as DNA: TGTGCCAGTACAGCATTTCGAGGGAACTATGGCTACACCTTC. This chain joins TRBV19 and TRBJ1-2, with D unresolved. The CDR3 covers 14 residues. The germline V and J ends were trimmed by 7 bases and 2 bases, with 14 bases remaining between them. Germline V gene lookup returns CDR1 LNHDA and CDR2 SQIVND (reference sequence).

The CDR3 nucleotides are TGTGCCAGCAGCCGGGGGAATGGCTACACCTTC. As protein: CASSRGNGYTF. This chain uses TRBV5-6 with TRBJ1-2, with D perhaps TRBD1 (5 bases). Germline lookup yields CDR1 SGHDT and CDR2 YYEEEE. The CDR3 length is 11 residues. V was trimmed by 4 bases and J by 6 bases, leaving 7 bases between them.

This clone appeared a few times. V gene TRBV19 combines with J gene TRBJ1-3; weak D call: TRBD1 (5 bases). Trimming took off 4 bases at V and 2 bases at J, with 21 bases between the two ends. CDR1 is LNHDA, CDR2 SQIVND, per germline (reference sequence). The length of the CDR3 is 18 residues. The CDR3 bases are TGTGCCAGTAGTACAAGGAGTGGGGGACTTCGCCCTGGAAACACCATATATTTT. Amino acid sequence: CASSTRSGGLRPGNTIYF.

V and J are TRBV14 and TRBJ2-6, with D possibly being TRBD1 (6 bases). The V end was cut by 5 bases, the J end by 1 base, with 15 bases between. The CDR3 extends over 17 amino acids. Germline V gives CDR1 SGHDN, CDR2 FVKESK. The CDR3 spells CASSSILTGSGANVLTF. The CDR3 nucleotides read TGTGCCAGCAGCTCTATTTTAACAGGGTCTGGGGCCAACGTCCTGACTTTC.